Included here is one T cell receptor beta chain sequence, with context. The data are from a study of cytomegalovirus exposure and HLA in healthy donors. V lost 3 bases and J lost 1, with 12 bases in between. Germline V CDR1 and CDR2: LNHDA, SQIVND (reference sequence). The length of the CDR3 is 15 residues. This PCR relied on a set of 60 Vbeta primers and 13 Jbeta primers. Repertoires were generated with immunoSEQ multiplex PCR, while TCRdb's copy carries only in-frame clones and drops some. The sample shows 150,000 to 200,000 clones, roughly 80% of them seen only once. This chain connects TRBV19 to TRBJ1-1; possible D gene TRBD1, 5 bases. Sequenced sample: PBMCs. The sequence came from a man aged 55 to 70 in good health and CMV-seronegative. CDR3 sequence: CASSIVAGPNTEAFF. In DNA form, the CDR3 reads TGTGCCAGTAGTATTGTGGCAGGGCCGAACACTGAAGCTTTCTTT.